The present T cell receptor (beta chain) was sequenced within a study of cytomegalovirus exposure and HLA in healthy donors. Broader study findings: There were a few CMV-associated chains whose specificity for CMV antigens was confirmed in vitro. It was approximately 160 TCR beta chains that were listed as cytomegalovirus-associated. Cytomegalovirus status was reportedly diagnosed by the classifier with high sensitivity and specificity.

Remarks on this clone: What it binds is not known.

The table came from immunoSEQ multiplex PCR; TCRdb's copy has only in-frame clones and leaves some out. The data hold tens of thousands of clones, with around nine tenths observed a single time. Germline V CDR1 and CDR2: SGHTA, FQGTGA. V gave up 3 bases and J gave up 0 bases, with 5 bases separating them. The CDR3 loop spans 13 amino acids. This sequence originates from a woman between 18 and 30 years old in good health and CMV-seropositive. The specimen sequenced was PBMCs. The chain couples TRBV7-3 to TRBJ2-5; D unclear. CDR3 sequence reads: CASSFRNQETQYF. The CDR3 bases are TGTGCCAGCAGCTTCAGGAACCAAGAGACCCAGTACTTC.